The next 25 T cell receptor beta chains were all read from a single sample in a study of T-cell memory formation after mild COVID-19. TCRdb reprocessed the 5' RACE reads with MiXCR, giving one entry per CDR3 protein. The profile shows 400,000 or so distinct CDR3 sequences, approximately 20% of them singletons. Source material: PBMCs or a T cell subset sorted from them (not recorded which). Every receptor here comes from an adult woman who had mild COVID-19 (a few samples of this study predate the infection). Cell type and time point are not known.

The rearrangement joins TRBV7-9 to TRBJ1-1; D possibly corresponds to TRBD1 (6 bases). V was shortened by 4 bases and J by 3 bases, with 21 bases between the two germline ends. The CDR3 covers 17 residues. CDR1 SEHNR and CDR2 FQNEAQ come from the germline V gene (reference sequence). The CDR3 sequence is CASSSNTVGGQDTEAFF. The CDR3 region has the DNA TGTGCCAGCAGCTCGAACACCGTCGGGGGGCAGGACACTGAAGCTTTCTTT.

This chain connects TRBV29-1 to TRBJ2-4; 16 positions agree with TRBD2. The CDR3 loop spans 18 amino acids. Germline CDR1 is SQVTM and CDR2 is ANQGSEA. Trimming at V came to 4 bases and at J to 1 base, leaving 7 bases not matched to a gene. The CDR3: CSVAPGLAGGIAKNIQYF. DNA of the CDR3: TGCAGCGTTGCCCCGGGACTAGCGGGAGGGATTGCCAAAAACATTCAGTACTTC.

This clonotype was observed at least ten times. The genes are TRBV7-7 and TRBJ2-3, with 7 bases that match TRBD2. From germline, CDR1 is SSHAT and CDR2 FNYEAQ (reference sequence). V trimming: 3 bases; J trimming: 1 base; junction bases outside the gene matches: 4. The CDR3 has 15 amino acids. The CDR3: CASSLGGGGTDTQYF. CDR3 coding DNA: TGTGCCAGCAGCTTGGGCGGGGGAGGCACAGATACGCAGTATTTT.

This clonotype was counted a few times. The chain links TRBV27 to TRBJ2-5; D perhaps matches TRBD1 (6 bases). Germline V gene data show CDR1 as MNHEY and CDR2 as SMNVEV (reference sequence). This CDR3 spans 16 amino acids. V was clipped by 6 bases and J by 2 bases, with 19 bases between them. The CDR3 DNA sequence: TGTGCCAGCAGATCCTTTTTGGGGGCGGAACAAGAGACCCAGTACTTC. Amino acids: CASRSFLGAEQETQYF.

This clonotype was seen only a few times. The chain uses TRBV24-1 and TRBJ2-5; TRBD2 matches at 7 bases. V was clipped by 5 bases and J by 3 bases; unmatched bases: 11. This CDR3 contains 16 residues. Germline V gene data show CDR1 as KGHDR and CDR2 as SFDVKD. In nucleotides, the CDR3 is TGTGCCACCAGTGCCCCTGGTTCAGGGAGGGAAGAGACCCAGTACTTC. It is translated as CATSAPGSGREETQYF.

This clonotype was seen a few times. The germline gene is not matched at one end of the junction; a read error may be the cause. CDR3 sequence (DNA): TGTGCCAGCAGTTGGTTTAGCGGGAATTCTGAGTGCGACTTC. Amino acid sequence: CASSWFSGNSECDF. This chain uses TRBV6-6 with TRBJ2-7; 8 bases are a match to TRBD2. The CDR3 runs to 14 residues. Germline loops: CDR1 MNHNY, CDR2 SVGAGI (reference sequence).

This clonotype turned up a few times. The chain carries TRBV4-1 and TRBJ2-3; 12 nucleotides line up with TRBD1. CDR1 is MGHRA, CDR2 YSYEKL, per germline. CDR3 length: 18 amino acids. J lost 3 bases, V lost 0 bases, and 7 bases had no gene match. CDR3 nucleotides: TGCGCCAGCAGCCAAGATTTCGGGACAGGGGGCTTGACAGATACGCAGTATTTT. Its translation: CASSQDFGTGGLTDTQYF.

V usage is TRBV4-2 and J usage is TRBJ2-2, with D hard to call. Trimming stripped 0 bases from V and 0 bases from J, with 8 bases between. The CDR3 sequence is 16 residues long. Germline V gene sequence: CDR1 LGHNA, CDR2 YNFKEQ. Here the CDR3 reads CASSQDKGANTGELFF. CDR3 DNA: TGTGCCAGCAGCCAAGATAAGGGTGCGAACACCGGGGAGCTGTTTTTT.

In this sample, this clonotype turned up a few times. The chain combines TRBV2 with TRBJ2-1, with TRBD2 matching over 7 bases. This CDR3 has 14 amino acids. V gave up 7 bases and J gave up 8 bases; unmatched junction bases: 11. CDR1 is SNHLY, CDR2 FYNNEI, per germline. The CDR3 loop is CASKDPAGFDEQFF. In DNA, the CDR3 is TGTGCCAGCAAGGATCCAGCGGGATTTGATGAGCAGTTCTTC.

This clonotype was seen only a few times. The CDR3 DNA sequence: TGTGCCAGCAGCTCCAGGACTAGCGGGGACACAGATACGCAGTATTTT. Translated: CASSSRTSGDTDTQYF. This chain uses TRBV7-9 with TRBJ2-3, with TRBD2 matching over 12 bases. The CDR3 covers 16 residues. The V gene end was trimmed by 4 bases and the J gene end by 2 bases; junction bases not matched to a gene: 4. Per germline, CDR1 SEHNR and CDR2 FQNEAQ (reference sequence).

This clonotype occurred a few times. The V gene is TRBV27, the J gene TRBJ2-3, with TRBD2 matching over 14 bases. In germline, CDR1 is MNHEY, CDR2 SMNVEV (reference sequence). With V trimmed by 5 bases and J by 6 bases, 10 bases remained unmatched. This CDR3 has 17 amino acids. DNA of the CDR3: TGTGCCAGCAGTCCGAGACTAGCGGGAGGGCCGGAGGATACGCAGTATTTT. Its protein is CASSPRLAGGPEDTQYF.

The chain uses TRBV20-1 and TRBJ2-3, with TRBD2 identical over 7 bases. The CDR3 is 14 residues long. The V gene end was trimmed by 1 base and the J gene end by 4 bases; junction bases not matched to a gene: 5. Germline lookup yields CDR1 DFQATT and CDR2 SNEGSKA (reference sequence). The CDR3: CSARVGGAPDTQYF. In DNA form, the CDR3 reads TGCAGTGCTAGAGTGGGAGGGGCCCCAGATACGCAGTATTTT.

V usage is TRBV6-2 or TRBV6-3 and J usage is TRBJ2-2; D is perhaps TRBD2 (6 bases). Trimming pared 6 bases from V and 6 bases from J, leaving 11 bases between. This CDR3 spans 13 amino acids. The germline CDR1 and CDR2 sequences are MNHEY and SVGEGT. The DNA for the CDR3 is TGTGCCAGCAGCCGACTAGTCCCCGGGGAGCTGTTTTTT. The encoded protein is CASSRLVPGELFF.

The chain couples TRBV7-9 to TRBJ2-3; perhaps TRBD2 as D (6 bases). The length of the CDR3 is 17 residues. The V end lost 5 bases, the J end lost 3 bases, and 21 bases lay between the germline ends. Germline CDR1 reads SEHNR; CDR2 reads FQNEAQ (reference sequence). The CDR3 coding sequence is TGTGCCAGCAGCATCCTCCGGGACTCCCCACGAACAGATACGCAGTATTTT. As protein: CASSILRDSPRTDTQYF.

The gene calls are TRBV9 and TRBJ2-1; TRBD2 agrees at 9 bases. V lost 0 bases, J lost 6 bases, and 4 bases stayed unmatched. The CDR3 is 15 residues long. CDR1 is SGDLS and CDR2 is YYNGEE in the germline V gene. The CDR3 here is CASSVGTSAANEQFF. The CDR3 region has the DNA TGTGCCAGCAGCGTAGGGACTAGCGCGGCCAATGAGCAGTTCTTC.

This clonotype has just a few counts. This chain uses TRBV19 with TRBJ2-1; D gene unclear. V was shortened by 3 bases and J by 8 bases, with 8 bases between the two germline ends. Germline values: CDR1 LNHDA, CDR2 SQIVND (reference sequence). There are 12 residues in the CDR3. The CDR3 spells CASSIRADEQFF. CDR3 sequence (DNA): TGTGCCAGTAGTATCCGGGCCGATGAGCAGTTCTTC.

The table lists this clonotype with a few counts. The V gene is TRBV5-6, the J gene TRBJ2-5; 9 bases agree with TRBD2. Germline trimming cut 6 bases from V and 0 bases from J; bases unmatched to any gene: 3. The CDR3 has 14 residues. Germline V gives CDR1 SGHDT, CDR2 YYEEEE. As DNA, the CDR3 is TGTGCCAGCACCGCGGGGGGGTACCAAGAGACCCAGTACTTC. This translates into CASTAGGYQETQYF.

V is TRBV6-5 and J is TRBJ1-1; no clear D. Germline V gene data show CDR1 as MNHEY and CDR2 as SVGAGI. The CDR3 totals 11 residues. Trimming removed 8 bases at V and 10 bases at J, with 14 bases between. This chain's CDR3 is CASGFPIAAFF. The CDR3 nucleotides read TGTGCCAGCGGATTTCCGATTGCAGCTTTCTTT.

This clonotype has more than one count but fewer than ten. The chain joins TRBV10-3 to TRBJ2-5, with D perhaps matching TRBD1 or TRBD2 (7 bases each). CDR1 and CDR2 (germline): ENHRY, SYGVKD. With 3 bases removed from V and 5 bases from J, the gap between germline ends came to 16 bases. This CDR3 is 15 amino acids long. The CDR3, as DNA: TGTGCCATCAGTGAAGGGAGGGGGCTTAGCGAGACCCAGTACTTC. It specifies CAISEGRGLSETQYF.

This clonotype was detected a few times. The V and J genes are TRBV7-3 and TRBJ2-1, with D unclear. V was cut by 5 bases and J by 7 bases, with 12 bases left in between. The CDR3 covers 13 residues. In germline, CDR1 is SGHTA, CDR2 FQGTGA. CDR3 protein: CASSQEYANEQFF. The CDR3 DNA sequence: TGTGCCAGCAGCCAAGAGTATGCGAATGAGCAGTTCTTC.

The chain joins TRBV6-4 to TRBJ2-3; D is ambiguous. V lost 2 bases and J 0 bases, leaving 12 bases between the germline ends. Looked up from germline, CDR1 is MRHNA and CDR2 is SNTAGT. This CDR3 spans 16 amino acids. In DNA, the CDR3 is TGTGCCAGCAGTGACCCAAGTTGGAGAAGCACAGATACGCAGTATTTT. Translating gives CASSDPSWRSTDTQYF.

The CDR3 protein is CASSLSTGTAYGYTF. The CDR3 DNA follows: TGTGCCAGCAGCTTAAGCACCGGGACAGCTTATGGCTACACCTTC. V is TRBV7-9 and J is TRBJ1-2, with 7 bases identical to TRBD1. The length of the CDR3 is 15 residues. The germline CDR1 and CDR2 sequences are SEHNR and FQNEAQ (reference sequence). With V trimmed by 2 bases and J by 5 bases, 8 bases remained unmatched.

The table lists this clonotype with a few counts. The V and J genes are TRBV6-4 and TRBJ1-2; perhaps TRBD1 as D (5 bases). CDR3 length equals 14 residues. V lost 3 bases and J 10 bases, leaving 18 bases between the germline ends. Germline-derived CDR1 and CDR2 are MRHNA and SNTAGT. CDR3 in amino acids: CASSEHRNEKAYTF. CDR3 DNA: TGTGCCAGCAGTGAGCACAGGAATGAAAAGGCCTACACCTTC.

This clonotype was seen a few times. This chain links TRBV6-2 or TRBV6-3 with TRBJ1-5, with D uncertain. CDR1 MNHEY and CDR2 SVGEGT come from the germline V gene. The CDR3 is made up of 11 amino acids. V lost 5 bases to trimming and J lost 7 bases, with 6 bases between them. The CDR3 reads CASSTGQPQHF. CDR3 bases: TGTGCCAGCAGTACGGGCCAGCCCCAGCATTTT.

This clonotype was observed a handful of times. The CDR3 DNA reads TGTGCCAGCAGTGTCCAGGGGAACTATGGCTACACCTTC. Residues: CASSVQGNYGYTF. This chain joins TRBV25-1 and TRBJ1-2, with TRBD1 as a possible D gene (6 bases). The CDR3 length is 13 residues. Trimming shortened V by 4 bases and J by 2 bases, and 8 bases separated the two germline ends. The germline gives CDR1 MGHDK, CDR2 SYGVNS.